These 17 T cell receptor beta chains came from one sample sequenced in a study of Ad26.COV2.S vaccination and SARS-CoV-2 variants. This table comes from immunoSEQ multiplex PCR, and its TCRdb copy is limited to in-frame clones, with some not included. The data show 300,000 to 400,000 clones, around 87% seen once. Documented treatment: roughly 18 received Ad26.COV2.S at low or high dose, single or two shots; 5 received placebo; per-sample allocation not given. Sampling was performed 63 days after the first vaccine or placebo injection. This specimen consisted of peripheral blood, obtained in a trial of Ad26.COV2.S vaccine versus placebo. These receptors all come from a person aged 18 to 65 who received the Ad26.COV2.S COVID-19 vaccine or a placebo.

The chain combines TRBV29-1 with TRBJ1-2; 7 bases are shared with TRBD1. Germline CDR1 is SQVTM and CDR2 is ANQGSEA. The CDR3 runs to 15 residues. Trimming cost V 3 bases and J 1 base; bases outside gene matches: 8. The CDR3 reads CSVEKGGGNNYGYTF. The CDR3 DNA sequence: TGCAGCGTTGAGAAGGGAGGGGGCAATAACTATGGCTACACCTTC.

J is TRBJ2-3 and V is TRBV7-6; D uncertain. The V and J ends lost 0 bases and 4 bases respectively, with 23 bases between them. The germline CDR1 and CDR2 sequences are SGHVS and FNYEAQ. The CDR3 is 19 amino acids. The CDR3 region is CASSLAALADTTIADTQYF. CDR3 bases: TGTGCCAGCAGCTTAGCAGCGCTTGCAGATACGACAATTGCAGATACGCAGTATTTT.

This chain connects TRBV19 to TRBJ1-6; no firm D call. CDR3 length: 17 amino acids. Germline lookup yields CDR1 LNHDA and CDR2 SQIVND (reference sequence). Trimming left V 2 bases short and J 2 bases short, with 13 bases between. CDR3 DNA: TGTGCCAGTAGTATAACGGCAGGAGGCACCTATAATTCACCCCTCCACTTT. Its protein is CASSITAGGTYNSPLHF.

The gene calls are TRBV5-4 and TRBJ1-6; 11 nucleotides line up with TRBD1. Germline lookup yields CDR1 SGHNT and CDR2 YYREEE (reference sequence). The J segment lost 10 bases and the V segment lost 3 bases, leaving 0 bases of the junction unmatched. The CDR3 runs to 13 residues. CDR3 DNA sequence: TGTGCCAGCAGCTGGGACAGGGGGTCACCCCTCCACTTT. Translation: CASSWDRGSPLHF.

The rearrangement joins TRBV7-9 to TRBJ2-1; TRBD2 aligns across 9 bases. Germline V gives CDR1 SEHNR, CDR2 FQNEAQ (reference sequence). Losses at the gene ends were 1 base for V and 9 bases for J; bases not matched to a gene: 7. The CDR3 totals 15 residues. This chain's CDR3 is CASSLELRGGVEQFF. As DNA, the CDR3 is TGTGCCAGCAGCTTAGAGTTGCGGGGGGGCGTTGAGCAGTTCTTC.

This clone was seen only once. The rearrangement joins TRBV18 to TRBJ2-4; D may correspond to TRBD1 or TRBD2 (5 bases each). Germline V lookup: CDR1 KGHSH, CDR2 LQKENI. CDR3 length equals 17 residues. The V and J ends lost 0 bases and 0 bases respectively, with 12 bases between them. The DNA of the CDR3 is TGTGCCAGCTCACCACCGGGGGTCAGTCTAGCCAAAAACATTCAGTACTTC. Its translation is CASSPPGVSLAKNIQYF.

The chain uses TRBV5-1 and TRBJ1-3; 7 nucleotides match TRBD1. Germline-derived CDR1 and CDR2 are SGHRS and YFSETQ. CDR3 length equals 15 residues. V lost 0 bases to trimming and J lost 4 bases; unmatched junction nucleotides: 4. The CDR3 here is CASSLGQGVGNTIYF. CDR3 DNA sequence: TGCGCCAGCAGCTTGGGACAGGGCGTCGGAAACACCATATATTTT.

The chain joins TRBV7-9 to TRBJ2-2; TRBD2 is a possible D gene (6 bases). Trimming took 1 base from V and 5 from J, leaving 11 bases between them. CDR1 and CDR2 (germline): SEHNR, FQNEAQ (reference sequence). This CDR3 is 15 amino acids long. The CDR3 bases are TGTGCCAGCAGCTTAGGAATTGCGGGGACCGGGGAGCTGTTTTTT. The encoded protein is CASSLGIAGTGELFF.

The genes are TRBV6-5 and TRBJ1-2; 8 nucleotides match TRBD1. In germline, CDR1 is MNHEY, CDR2 SVGAGI. This CDR3 region has 13 residues. V was pared by 5 bases and J by 6 bases, with 5 bases of the junction left unmatched. The CDR3 DNA follows: TGTGCCAGCAGTCAGGGGGCGGAAGATGGCTACACCTTC. It specifies CASSQGAEDGYTF.

The V gene is TRBV11-3, the J gene TRBJ2-1; tentatively, D is TRBD2 (6 bases). The CDR3 runs to 13 residues. Per germline, CDR1 SGHNT and CDR2 YENEEA. V shed 5 bases and J shed 6 bases, with 11 bases lying between them. CDR3 coding DNA: TGTGCCAGCAGCCCCCCCGGGAGCAATGAGCAGTTCTTC. This translates into CASSPPGSNEQFF.

The V call is TRBV9, the J call TRBJ2-1; TRBD2 aligns across 7 bases. Looked up from germline, CDR1 is SGDLS and CDR2 is YYNGEE. J gave up 9 bases and V 4 bases, and 10 bases lay outside the gene matches. This CDR3 spans 14 amino acids. CDR3 nucleotides: TGTGCCAGCAGCCCCAGGGACTACGGGACTGAGCAGTTCTTC. Protein product: CASSPRDYGTEQFF.

The J gene is TRBJ1-1, the V gene TRBV10-2, with D possibly TRBD1 on 5 matching bases. Germline CDR1 is WSHSY and CDR2 is SAAADI. V lost 0 bases to trimming and J lost 11 bases, with 16 bases between them. The CDR3 loop spans 14 amino acids. The chain's CDR3 is CASSESKGAPGAFF. As DNA, the CDR3 is TGCGCCAGCAGTGAGTCGAAAGGGGCCCCTGGCGCTTTCTTT.

The chain has TRBV7-9 and TRBJ2-3, with a tentative D call TRBD2 (7 bases). The CDR3 loop spans 15 amino acids. Germline V gene data show CDR1 as SEHNR and CDR2 as FQNEAQ (reference sequence). V was pared by 3 bases and J by 4 bases, with 14 bases between. CDR3 DNA: TGTGCCAGCAGCTTCCCCCGGGGGGCGTCAGATACGCAGTATTTT. Translating gives CASSFPRGASDTQYF.

The chain links TRBV27 to TRBJ1-6; D gene ambiguous. Trimming removed 10 bases from V and 5 bases from J, with 15 bases in between. This CDR3 has 14 residues. CDR1 and CDR2 (germline): MNHEY, SMNVEV (reference sequence). For the CDR3, the DNA is TGTGCCACCCACCTAGGAGGGAATAATTCACCCCTCCACTTT. The encoded protein is CATHLGGNNSPLHF.

J is TRBJ1-2 and V is TRBV6-2 or TRBV6-3; possibly TRBD1 for D (6 bases). Looked up from germline, CDR1 is MNHEY and CDR2 is SVGEGT. Trimming stripped 2 bases from V and 5 bases from J, with 15 bases between. There are 15 residues in the CDR3. CDR3 coding DNA: TGTGCCAGCAGTTACGCCTTGGGGGGCGGATATGGCTACACCTTC. This codes for CASSYALGGGYGYTF.

This chain uses TRBV19 with TRBJ1-1; TRBD1 is a possible D gene (6 bases). Between the trimmed V and J ends, which lost 5 bases and 10 bases, there was a span of 17 bases. Germline V lookup: CDR1 LNHDA, CDR2 SQIVND (reference sequence). This CDR3 spans 13 amino acids. The CDR3 here is CASSVAGVGGAFF. The CDR3 DNA reads TGTGCCAGTAGTGTAGCAGGGGTCGGGGGAGCTTTCTTT.

The table lists this clone with a count of one. The V call is TRBV9, the J call TRBJ1-2, with TRBD1 identical over 9 bases. In germline, CDR1 is SGDLS, CDR2 YYNGEE. There are 14 residues in the CDR3. The trim removed 3 bases at V and 6 bases at J, leaving 6 bases unmatched. CDR3 sequence: CASSGQGELNGYTF. The CDR3 DNA reads as TGTGCCAGCAGCGGACAGGGGGAACTGAATGGCTACACCTTC.